This T cell receptor (beta chain) was captured by sequencing in a study of blood T cell repertoires in COVID-19. Study-level information: In each case, the material was cDNA or gDNA derived from T cells, B-cell-depleted T cells, or PBMCs.

Data came from immunoSEQ multiplex PCR; TCRdb stores just in-frame clones and leaves some out. The data hold 300,000 to 350,000 clones, with roughly 90% observed a single time. The Seattle site enrolled patients during active infection and followed them longitudinally. This clonotype was obtained from a woman in her sixties with COVID-19, enrolled during active disease. The sample consisted of peripheral blood.

CDR3 nucleotides: TGTGCCAGCAGCTTGGGGGGTAGCGGTCCCTACGAGCAGTACTTC. Amino acid sequence: CASSLGGSGPYEQYF. The chain carries TRBV5-4 and TRBJ2-7; D perhaps matches TRBD2 (6 bases). Per germline, CDR1 SGHNT and CDR2 YYREEE (reference sequence). This CDR3 region has 15 residues. Deletions cut 0 bases from V and 2 bases from J, with 12 bases between. Combining the CDR3 with reference TRBV5-4 and TRBJ2-7 gives the whole variable domain ETGVTQSPTHLIKTRGQQVTLRCSSQSGHNTVSWYQQALGQGPQFIFQYYREEENGRGNFPPRFSGLQFPNYSSELNVNALELDDSALYLCASSLGGSGPYEQYFGPGTRLTVT.